The clone carrying this T cell receptor beta chain was found many times. This specimen belongs to a study of response to subunit inactivated influenza vaccine. MiXCR, applied by TCRdb to the RT-PCR reads, yields one record per CDR3 protein. The data hold about 570,000 distinct CDR3 sequences, with roughly 12% observed a single time. Germline V CDR1 and CDR2: SQVTM, ANQGSEA. J lost 12 bases, V lost 4 bases, and 14 bases had no gene match. This CDR3 has 13 amino acids. This sample was also put to use in a study of T cells expressing NK-cell markers. As reported in that work: The authors made TCR beta cDNA libraries by 5'RACE template switching. This switching added a universal primer site and UMIs. Several experiments confined sorting to alpha-beta TCR T cells with an anti-gamma-delta TCR antibody. In about six donors, dominant NKG2C+ clonotypes were roughly 1.0-7.0% of CD8+ T cells.

The chain has TRBV29-1 and TRBJ1-1; 7 bases match TRBD1. The TCR comes from a man aged 50 to 59 who received an inactivated influenza vaccine. The input for sequencing was PBMCs from blood, taken on the day of vaccination. The CDR3 is CSVVLLEGGPSFF. The DNA of the CDR3 is TGCAGCGTTGTCCTCCTGGAAGGGGGCCCTTCTTTCTTT.